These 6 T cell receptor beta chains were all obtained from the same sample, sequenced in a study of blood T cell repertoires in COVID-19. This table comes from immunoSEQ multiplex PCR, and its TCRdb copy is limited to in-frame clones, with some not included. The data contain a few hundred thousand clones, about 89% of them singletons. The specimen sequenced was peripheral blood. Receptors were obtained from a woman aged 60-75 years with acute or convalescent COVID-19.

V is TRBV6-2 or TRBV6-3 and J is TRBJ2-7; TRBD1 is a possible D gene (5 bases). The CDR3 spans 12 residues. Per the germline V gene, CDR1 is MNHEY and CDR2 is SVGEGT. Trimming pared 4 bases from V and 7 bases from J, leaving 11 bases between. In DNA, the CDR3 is TGTGCCAGCAGTTTTCTGGGGCCGGAGCAGTACTTC. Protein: CASSFLGPEQYF.

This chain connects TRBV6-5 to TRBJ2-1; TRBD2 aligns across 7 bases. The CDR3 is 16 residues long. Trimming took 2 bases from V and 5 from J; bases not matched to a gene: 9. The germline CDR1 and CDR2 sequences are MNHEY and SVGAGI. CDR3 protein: CASSYGVSGLNNEQFF. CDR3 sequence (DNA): TGTGCCAGCAGTTACGGTGTTAGCGGGTTAAACAATGAGCAGTTCTTC.

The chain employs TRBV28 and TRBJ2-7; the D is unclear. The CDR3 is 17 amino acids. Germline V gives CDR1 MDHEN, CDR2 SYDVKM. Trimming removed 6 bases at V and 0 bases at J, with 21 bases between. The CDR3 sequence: CASRPQVGSWSSYEQYF. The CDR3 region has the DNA TGTGCCAGCAGGCCCCAAGTAGGCAGTTGGAGCTCCTACGAGCAGTACTTC.

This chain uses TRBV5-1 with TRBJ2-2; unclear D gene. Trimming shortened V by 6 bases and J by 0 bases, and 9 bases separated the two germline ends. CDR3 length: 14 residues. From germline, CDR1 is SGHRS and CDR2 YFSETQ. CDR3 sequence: CASNLQSNTGELFF. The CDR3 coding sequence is TGCGCCAGCAACTTACAGTCGAACACCGGGGAGCTGTTTTTT.

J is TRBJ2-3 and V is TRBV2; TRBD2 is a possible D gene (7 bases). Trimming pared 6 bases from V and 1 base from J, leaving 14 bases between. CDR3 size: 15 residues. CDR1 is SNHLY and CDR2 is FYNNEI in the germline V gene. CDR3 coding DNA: TGTGCCAGCAGGAGAAGGGGGGGCCGCACAGATACGCAGTATTTT. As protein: CASRRRGGRTDTQYF.

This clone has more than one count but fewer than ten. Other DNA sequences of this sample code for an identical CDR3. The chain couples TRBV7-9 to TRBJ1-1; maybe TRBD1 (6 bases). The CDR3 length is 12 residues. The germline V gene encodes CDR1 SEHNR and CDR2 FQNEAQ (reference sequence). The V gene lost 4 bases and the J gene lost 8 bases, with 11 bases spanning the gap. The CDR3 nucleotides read TGTGCCAGCAGCTCCACAGGGACCGAAGCTTTCTTT. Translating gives CASSSTGTEAFF. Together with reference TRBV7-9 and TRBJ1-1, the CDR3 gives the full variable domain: DTGVSQNPRHKITKRGQNVTFRCDPISEHNRLYWYRQTLGQGPEFLTYFQNEAQLEKSRLLSDRFSAERPKGSFSTLEIQRTEQGDSAMYLCASSSTGTEAFFGQGTRLTVV.